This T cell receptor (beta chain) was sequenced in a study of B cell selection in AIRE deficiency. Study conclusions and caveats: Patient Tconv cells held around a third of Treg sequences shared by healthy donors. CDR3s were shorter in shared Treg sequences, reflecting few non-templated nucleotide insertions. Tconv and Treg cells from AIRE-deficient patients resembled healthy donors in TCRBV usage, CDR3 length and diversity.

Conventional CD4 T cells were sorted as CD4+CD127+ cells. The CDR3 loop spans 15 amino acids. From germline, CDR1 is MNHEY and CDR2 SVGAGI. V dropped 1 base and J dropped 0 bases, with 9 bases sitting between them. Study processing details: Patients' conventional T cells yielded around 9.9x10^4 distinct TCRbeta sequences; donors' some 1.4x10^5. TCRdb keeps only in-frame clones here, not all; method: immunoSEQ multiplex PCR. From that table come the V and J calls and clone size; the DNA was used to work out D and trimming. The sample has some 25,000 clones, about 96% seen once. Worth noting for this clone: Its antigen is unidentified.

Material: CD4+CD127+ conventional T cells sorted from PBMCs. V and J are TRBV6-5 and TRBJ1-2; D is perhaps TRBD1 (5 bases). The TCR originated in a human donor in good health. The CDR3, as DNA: TGTGCCAGCAGTTACTTGTCAGGGCCTAACTATGGCTACACCTTC. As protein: CASSYLSGPNYGYTF.